This is a list of T cell receptor beta chains from one sample in a study of T-cell reconstitution after alpha-beta-depleted transplantation in children. TCRdb passed the PCR reads through MiXCR, listing each CDR3 protein once. This table has 75,000 to 100,000 distinct CDR3 sequences, roughly 8% appearing once. The sample consisted of PBMCs from the stem cell graft donor, taken from the stem cell graft. These receptors originate from a human donor who donated a stem cell graft to a child with congenital amegakaryocytic thrombocytopenia. The CDR3 runs from the conserved cysteine through the conserved F or W. The order of the fields is clone size, D gene, J gene, V gene, CDR3 DNA, CDR3 protein. The D gene is left open where the match is weak. Expanded clones get a size class; other rows say once, few or many, or leave the size out.

many - TRBJ2-5 TRBV5-1 TGCGCCAGCAGCCAGGGACGAGAGACCCAGTACTTC CASSQGRETQYF
many - TRBJ1-1 TRBV9 TGTGCCAGCAGCGTAGGCCAGGCGGACACTGAAGCTTTCTTT CASSVGQADTEAFF
many TRBD1 TRBJ2-7 TRBV6-5 TGTGCCAGCAGTTACTTCGGACAGGGGGCTTCCTACGAGCAGTACTTC CASSYFGQGASYEQYF
many - TRBJ1-2 TRBV5-1 TGCGCCAGCAGCCCAGAGGGGGTCTATGGCTACACCTTC CASSPEGVYGYTF
many - TRBJ1-1 TRBV28 TGTGCCAGCAGTTCCCCTCTAGGGAAGTCGAACACTGAAGCTTTCTTT CASSSPLGKSNTEAFF
many - TRBJ1-2 TRBV5-1 TGCGCCAGCAGCTCCCCCCCGAACTATGGCTACACCTTC CASSSPPNYGYTF
many - TRBJ2-1 TRBV11-2 TGTGCCAGCAGCTTAGAAACTACCGGGAAACAGTTCTTC CASSLETTGKQFF
many - TRBJ2-7 TRBV6-5 TGTGCCAGCAGTTACACCGGTCCGGGCGAGCAGTACTTC CASSYTGPGEQYF
many - TRBJ2-7 TRBV12-3/TRBV12-4 TGTGCCAGCAGCCCCCCGCGGGGACGCCCGTTGGAGCAGTACTTC CASSPPRGRPLEQYF
many TRBD1 TRBJ2-7 TRBV29-1 TGCAGCGTTGATTTTGCCTCCGGGACAGGGGGAGAGCAGTACTTC CSVDFASGTGGEQYF
many TRBD1 TRBJ1-6 TRBV5-1 TGCGCCAGCAGCCCCGGGACAGCGCATGGGACCCTCCACTTT CASSPGTAHGTLHF
many - TRBJ1-2 TRBV12-3/TRBV12-4 TGTGCCAGCAGTTTAGCACAGGGAAACTATGGCTACACCTTC CASSLAQGNYGYTF
many TRBD2 TRBJ2-7 TRBV5-1 TGCGCCAGCAGCTCTGGCCCTAGCGGGGAGGCCTACGAGCAGTACTTC CASSSGPSGEAYEQYF
- - TRBJ2-1 TRBV6-5 TGTGCCAGCAGTTACTCGAAGGGGGAGGGCTACAATGAGCAGTTCTTC CASSYSKGEGYNEQFF
many - TRBJ2-7 TRBV5-1 TGCGCCAGCAGCTTGGAGTACTCCTACGAGCAGTACTTC CASSLEYSYEQYF
many TRBD1 TRBJ2-5 TRBV20-1 TGCAGTGCTAGCCACCGACAGGGGCAAGAGACCCAGTACTTC CSASHRQGQETQYF
many - TRBJ2-2 TRBV12-3/TRBV12-4 TGTGCCAGCAGTTCCCGGGACACCTACACCGGGGAGCTGTTTTTT CASSSRDTYTGELFF
many - TRBJ2-7 TRBV20-1 TGCAGTGCTAGGCGGCAGGAGACCTACGAGCAGTACTTC CSARRQETYEQYF